This T cell receptor beta chain derives from a study of human T cells and chemical hapten exposure. Documented time point: patch test 1, 2 weeks after DPC sensitization. Noted treatment: therapeutic diphenylcyclopropenone sensitization with weekly scalp DPC. This clonotype was seen a handful of times. Its antigen is as yet unknown. TCRdb reprocessed the RACE reads with MiXCR, giving one entry per CDR3 protein. The sample lists approximately 350,000 distinct CDR3 sequences; around 7% were seen once. Study-level findings and limits: Expanded TCR sets contained significantly more large CDR3 similarity clusters than controls.

J gave up 2 bases and V 8 bases, and 8 bases lay outside the gene matches. Germline lookup yields CDR1 MNHEY and CDR2 SVGEGT. The CDR3 sequence is 14 residues long. This TCR derives from a woman aged 18-29 years with alopecia areata. Some clones in this sample may be carry-over from other donors' samples. The chain employs TRBV6-2 or TRBV6-3 and TRBJ2-7; 8 bases agree with TRBD2. This specimen consisted of whole blood, obtained in connection with sensitization to the hapten diphenylcyclopropenone (DPC). The CDR3 loop reads CASGKAGAAYEQYF. DNA for the CDR3: TGTGCCAGCGGGAAAGCGGGGGCAGCCTACGAGCAGTACTTC.